Listed below are T cell receptor beta chains from one sample, sequenced in a study of T cell responses to AZD1222 COVID-19 vaccine. This table comes from immunoSEQ multiplex PCR, and its TCRdb copy is limited to in-frame clones, with some not included. The sample consists of over 120,000 clones, approximately 91% of them appearing once. The source was peripheral blood, collected 28 days after the second dose of the MenACWY control vaccine. The origin of the receptors is an adult who received the MenACWY meningococcal vaccine as a control. The CDR3 runs from the conserved cysteine through the conserved F or W. Each record gives: D gene, J gene, V gene, CDR3 DNA, CDR3 protein. A D gene is named only where the DNA matches it firmly.

D gene: TRBD1
J gene: TRBJ1-2
V gene: TRBV13
CDR3 DNA: TGTGCCAGCAGCTTAAGCGGGACAGCTAACTATGGCTACACCTTC
CDR3 protein: CASSLSGTANYGYTF

D gene: TRBD1
J gene: TRBJ2-7
V gene: TRBV5-4
CDR3 DNA: TGTGCCAGCAGCACGACAGGGAAAGGAGACTACGAGCAGTACTTC
CDR3 protein: CASSTTGKGDYEQYF

D gene: .
J gene: TRBJ1-6
V gene: TRBV11-3
CDR3 DNA: TGTGCCAGCAGCTTAGGAGGGGAATACTCACCCCTCCACTTT
CDR3 protein: CASSLGGEYSPLHF

D gene: TRBD1
J gene: TRBJ1-1
V gene: TRBV19
CDR3 DNA: TGTGCCAGTAGGCCTGGACAGGGGGCGAACACTGAAGCTTTCTTT
CDR3 protein: CASRPGQGANTEAFF

D gene: .
J gene: TRBJ2-5
V gene: TRBV5-1
CDR3 DNA: TGCGCCAGCAGCTTGGGCAGGGTAACCGAGACCCAGTACTTC
CDR3 protein: CASSLGRVTETQYF

D gene: .
J gene: TRBJ2-3
V gene: TRBV4-2
CDR3 DNA: TGTGCCAGCAGCCAAGCAGGCGGGGCTAGCACAGATACGCAGTATTTT
CDR3 protein: CASSQAGGASTDTQYF

D gene: .
J gene: TRBJ1-6
V gene: TRBV10-3
CDR3 DNA: TGTGCCATCAGTGAGTCTCGGGTGGCGGGCTCACCCCTCCACTTT
CDR3 protein: CAISESRVAGSPLHF

D gene: .
J gene: TRBJ2-1
V gene: TRBV4-3
CDR3 DNA: TGCGCCAGCAGCCAAGATCGGCGAATTCCAGGGGATGAGCAGTTCTTC
CDR3 protein: CASSQDRRIPGDEQFF

D gene: .
J gene: TRBJ1-4
V gene: TRBV6-1
CDR3 DNA: TGTGCCAGCAGTTATAGGCCTAATGAAAAACTGTTTTTT
CDR3 protein: CASSYRPNEKLFF

D gene: .
J gene: TRBJ2-1
V gene: TRBV7-2
CDR3 DNA: TGTGCCAGCAGCTTAGTCATTGGGGGGGGGCGCAATGAGCAGTTCTTC
CDR3 protein: CASSLVIGGGRNEQFF

D gene: TRBD1
J gene: TRBJ1-2
V gene: TRBV14
CDR3 DNA: TGTGCCAGCAGCCCGGGACAGACCTATGGCTACACCTTC
CDR3 protein: CASSPGQTYGYTF

D gene: TRBD1
J gene: TRBJ1-5
V gene: TRBV19
CDR3 DNA: TGTGCCACCCAACGTAAGATTCAGGGGGGTGGGGGCAATCAGCCCCAGCATTTT
CDR3 protein: CATQRKIQGGGGNQPQHF

D gene: .
J gene: TRBJ2-5
V gene: TRBV11-2
CDR3 DNA: TGTGCCAGCAGCTTACCCCTTGGGGAGATTGAGACCCAGTACTTC
CDR3 protein: CASSLPLGEIETQYF

D gene: .
J gene: TRBJ2-5
V gene: TRBV9
CDR3 DNA: TGTGCCAGCAGCGTAGAGGGTCGCCAAGAGACCCAGTACTTC
CDR3 protein: CASSVEGRQETQYF

D gene: TRBD2
J gene: TRBJ2-1
V gene: TRBV7-7
CDR3 DNA: TGTGCTAGCAGCTTCTTAAGCGGGAGAAACGATGAGCAGTTCTTC
CDR3 protein: CASSFLSGRNDEQFF

D gene: .
J gene: TRBJ1-4
V gene: TRBV3-1/TRBV3-2
CDR3 DNA: TGTGCCAGCAGCCAAGGGGGAACAGCTACTACAACTAATGAAAAACTGTTTTTT
CDR3 protein: CASSQGGTATTTNEKLFF

D gene: .
J gene: TRBJ2-2
V gene: TRBV5-1
CDR3 DNA: TGCGCCAGCAGCTTCAGGACACAATACACCGGGGAGCTGTTTTTT
CDR3 protein: CASSFRTQYTGELFF

D gene: .
J gene: TRBJ2-1
V gene: TRBV6-5
CDR3 DNA: TGTGCCAGCAGTTACACTAGGAGGGTCAGCTACAATGAGCAGTTCTTC
CDR3 protein: CASSYTRRVSYNEQFF

D gene: TRBD1
J gene: TRBJ2-3
V gene: TRBV30
CDR3 DNA: TGTGCCTGGAGTGTCGGGACAGGTACGCAGTATTTT
CDR3 protein: CAWSVGTGTQYF